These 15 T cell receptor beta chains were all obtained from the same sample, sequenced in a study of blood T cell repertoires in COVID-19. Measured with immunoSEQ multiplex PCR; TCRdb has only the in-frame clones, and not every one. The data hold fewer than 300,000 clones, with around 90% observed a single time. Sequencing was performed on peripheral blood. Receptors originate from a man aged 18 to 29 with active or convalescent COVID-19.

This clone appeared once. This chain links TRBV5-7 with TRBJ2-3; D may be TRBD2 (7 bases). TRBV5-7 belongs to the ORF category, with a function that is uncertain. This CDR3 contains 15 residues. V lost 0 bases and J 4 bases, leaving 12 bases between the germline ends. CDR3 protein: CASSLVGGGPDTQYF. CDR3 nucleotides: TGTGCCAGCAGCTTGGTTGGCGGGGGCCCAGATACGCAGTATTTT.

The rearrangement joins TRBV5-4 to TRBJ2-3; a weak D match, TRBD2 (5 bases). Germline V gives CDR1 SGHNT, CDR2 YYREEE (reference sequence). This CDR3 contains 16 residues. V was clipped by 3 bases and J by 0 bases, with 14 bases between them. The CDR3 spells CASSSRRVLSTDTQYF. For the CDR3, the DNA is TGTGCCAGCAGCTCGCGGCGGGTCCTAAGCACAGATACGCAGTATTTT.

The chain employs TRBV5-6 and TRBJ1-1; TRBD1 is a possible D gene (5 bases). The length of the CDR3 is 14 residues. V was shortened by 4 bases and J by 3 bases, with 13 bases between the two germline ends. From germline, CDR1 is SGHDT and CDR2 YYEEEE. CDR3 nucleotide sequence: TGTGCCAGCAGCCCAGGGACTTGGGACACTGAAGCTTTCTTT. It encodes CASSPGTWDTEAFF. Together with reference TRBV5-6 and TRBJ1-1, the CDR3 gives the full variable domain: DAGVTQSPTHLIKTRGQQVTLRCSPKSGHDTVSWYQQALGQGPQFIFQYYEEEERQRGNFPDRFSGHQFPNYSSELNVNALLLGDSALYLCASSPGTWDTEAFFGQGTRLTVV.

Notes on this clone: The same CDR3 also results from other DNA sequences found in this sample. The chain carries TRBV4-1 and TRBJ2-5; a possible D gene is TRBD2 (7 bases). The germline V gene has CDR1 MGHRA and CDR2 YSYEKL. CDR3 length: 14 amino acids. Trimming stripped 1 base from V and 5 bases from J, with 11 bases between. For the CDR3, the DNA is TGCGCCAGCAGCCAAGCGGGGGGCAGGGAGACCCAGTACTTC. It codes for CASSQAGGRETQYF.

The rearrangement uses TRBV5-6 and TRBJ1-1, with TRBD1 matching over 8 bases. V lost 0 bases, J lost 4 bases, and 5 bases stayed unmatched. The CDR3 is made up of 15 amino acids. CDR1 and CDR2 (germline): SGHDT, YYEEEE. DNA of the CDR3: TGTGCCAGCAGCTTGGTTCCAGGGGGCACCACTGAAGCTTTCTTT. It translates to CASSLVPGGTTEAFF.

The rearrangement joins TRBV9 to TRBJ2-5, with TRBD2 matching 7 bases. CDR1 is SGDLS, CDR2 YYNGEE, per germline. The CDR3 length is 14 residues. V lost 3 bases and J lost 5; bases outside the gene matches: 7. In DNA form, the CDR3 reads TGTGCCAGCAGCGGGAGCGGGGCAAGCGAGACCCAGTACTTC. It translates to CASSGSGASETQYF.

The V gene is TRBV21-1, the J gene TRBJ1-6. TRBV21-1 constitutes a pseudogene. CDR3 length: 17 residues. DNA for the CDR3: TGTGCCAGCAGCAAAGAAGCACCGAGCTCCTATAATTCACCCCTCCACTTT. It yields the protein CASSKEAPSSYNSPLHF.

The CDR3 coding sequence is TGTGCCAGCAGCCCCGGGGACAGAGCTAACTATGGCTACACCTTC. Amino acids: CASSPGDRANYGYTF. The V and J genes are TRBV9 and TRBJ1-2, with TRBD1 identical over 7 bases. The CDR3 extends over 15 amino acids. Unmatched junction bases numbered 6, after V lost 4 bases and J lost 0 bases. In germline, CDR1 is SGDLS, CDR2 YYNGEE.

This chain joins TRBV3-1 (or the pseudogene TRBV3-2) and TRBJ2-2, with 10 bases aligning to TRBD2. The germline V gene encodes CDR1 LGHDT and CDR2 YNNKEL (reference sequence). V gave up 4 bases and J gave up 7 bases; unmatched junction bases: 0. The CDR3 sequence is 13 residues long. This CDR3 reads CASSLAGGGELFF. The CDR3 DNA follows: TGTGCCAGCAGCCTAGCGGGGGGCGGGGAGCTGTTTTTT.

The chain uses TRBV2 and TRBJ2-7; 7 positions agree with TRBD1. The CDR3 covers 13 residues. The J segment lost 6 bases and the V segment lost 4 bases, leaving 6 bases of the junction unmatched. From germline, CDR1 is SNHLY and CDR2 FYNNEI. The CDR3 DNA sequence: TGTGCCAGCAGTGCGTCACAGGGGCTCGAGCAGTACTTC. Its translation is CASSASQGLEQYF.

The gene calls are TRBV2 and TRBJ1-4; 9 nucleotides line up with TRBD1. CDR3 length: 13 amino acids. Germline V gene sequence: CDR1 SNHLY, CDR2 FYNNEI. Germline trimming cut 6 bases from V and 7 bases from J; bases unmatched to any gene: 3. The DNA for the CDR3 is TGTGCCAGCAGACAGGGGGCAGTTGAAAAACTGTTTTTT. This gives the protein CASRQGAVEKLFF.

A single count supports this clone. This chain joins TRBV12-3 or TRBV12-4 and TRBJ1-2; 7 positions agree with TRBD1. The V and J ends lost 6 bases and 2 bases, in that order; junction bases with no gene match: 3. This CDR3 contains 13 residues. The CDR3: CASSKTGNYGYTF. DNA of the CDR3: TGTGCCAGCAGCAAGACAGGGAACTATGGCTACACCTTC.

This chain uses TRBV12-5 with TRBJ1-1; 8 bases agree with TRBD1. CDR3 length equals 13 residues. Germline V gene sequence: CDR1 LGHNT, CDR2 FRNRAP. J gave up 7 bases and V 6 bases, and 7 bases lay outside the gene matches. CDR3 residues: CASGRGQGLEAFF. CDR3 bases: TGTGCTAGTGGCCGAGGACAGGGCCTTGAAGCTTTCTTT.

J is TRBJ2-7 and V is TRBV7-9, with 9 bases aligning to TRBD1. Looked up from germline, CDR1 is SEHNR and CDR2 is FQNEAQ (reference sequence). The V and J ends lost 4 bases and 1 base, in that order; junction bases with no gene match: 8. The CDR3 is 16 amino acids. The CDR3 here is CASSSQDRGPSYEQYF. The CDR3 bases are TGTGCCAGCAGCTCCCAGGACAGGGGCCCTTCCTACGAGCAGTACTTC.

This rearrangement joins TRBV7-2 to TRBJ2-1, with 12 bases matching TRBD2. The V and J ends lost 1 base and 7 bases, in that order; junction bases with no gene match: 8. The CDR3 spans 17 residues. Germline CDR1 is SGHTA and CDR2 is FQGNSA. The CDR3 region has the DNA TGTGCCAGCAGCTTAGTAGCTAGCGGGGGGGCAGGGAATGAGCAGTTCTTC. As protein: CASSLVASGGAGNEQFF.